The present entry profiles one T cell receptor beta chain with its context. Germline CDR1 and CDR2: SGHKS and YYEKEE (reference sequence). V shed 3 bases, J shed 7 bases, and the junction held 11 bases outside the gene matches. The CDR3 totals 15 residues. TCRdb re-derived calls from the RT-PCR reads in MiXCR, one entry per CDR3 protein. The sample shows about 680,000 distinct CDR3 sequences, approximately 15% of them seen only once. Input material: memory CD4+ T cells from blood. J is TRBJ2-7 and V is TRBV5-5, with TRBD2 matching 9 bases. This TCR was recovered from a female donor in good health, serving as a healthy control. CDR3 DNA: TGTGCCAGCAGCTCCGGGGGTAGCGGGAGCTATGAGCAGTACTTC. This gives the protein CASSSGGSGSYEQYF.